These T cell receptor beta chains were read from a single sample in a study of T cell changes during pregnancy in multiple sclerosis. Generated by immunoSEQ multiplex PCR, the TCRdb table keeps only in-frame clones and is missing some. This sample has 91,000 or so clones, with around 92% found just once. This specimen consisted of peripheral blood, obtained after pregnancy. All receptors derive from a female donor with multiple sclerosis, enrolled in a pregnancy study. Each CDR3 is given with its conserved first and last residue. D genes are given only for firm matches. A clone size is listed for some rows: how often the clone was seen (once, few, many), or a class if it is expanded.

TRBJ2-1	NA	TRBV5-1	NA	CASSLATGIGNNEQFF	TGCGCCAGCAGCTTGGCCACAGGGATAGGGAACAATGAGCAGTTCTTC
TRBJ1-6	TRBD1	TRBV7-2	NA	CASSRGTEYSSYNSPLHF	TGTGCCAGCAGCCGCGGGACAGAATATAGCTCCTATAATTCACCCCTCCACTTT
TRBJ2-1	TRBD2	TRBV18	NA	CASSPQMPSGLPSSYNEQFF	TGTGCCAGCTCACCACAAATGCCTAGCGGTTTGCCTAGCTCCTACAATGAGCAGTTCTTC
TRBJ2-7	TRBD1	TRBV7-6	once	CASSSNRGLVSEQYF	TGTGCCAGCAGCTCGAACAGGGGGCTTGTAAGCGAGCAGTACTTC
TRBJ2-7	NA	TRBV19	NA	CASSIRGNEQYF	TGTGCCAGTAGTATACGAGGAAACGAGCAGTACTTC
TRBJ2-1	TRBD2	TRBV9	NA	CASSLGLAGDNEQFF	TGTGCCAGCAGCCTGGGACTAGCGGGGGACAATGAGCAGTTCTTC
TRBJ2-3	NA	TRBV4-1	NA	CASSQGATYFSTDTQYF	TGCGCCAGCAGCCAAGGTGCGACATATTTTAGCACAGATACGCAGTATTTT
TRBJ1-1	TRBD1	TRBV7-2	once	CASSFQTGMNTEAFF	TGTGCCAGCAGTTTTCAGACAGGGATGAACACTGAAGCTTTCTTT
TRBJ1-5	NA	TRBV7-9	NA	CASSSTTAQHF	TGTGCCAGCAGCTCGACCACAGCCCAGCATTTT
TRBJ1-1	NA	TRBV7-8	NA	CASSLVAGNTEAFF	TGTGCCAGCAGCTTAGTTGCAGGGAACACTGAAGCTTTCTTT
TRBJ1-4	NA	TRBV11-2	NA	CASSLGLYGTNEKLFF	TGTGCCAGCAGCCTGGGCCTTTATGGGACTAATGAAAAACTGTTTTTT
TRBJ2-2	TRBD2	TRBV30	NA	CAWSLGLRLAGEDTGELFF	TGTGCCTGGAGTTTGGGACTCAGACTAGCGGGAGAAGACACCGGGGAGCTGTTTTTT
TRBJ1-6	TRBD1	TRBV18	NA	CASSQLQGSDSPLHF	TGTGCCAGCTCTCAACTACAGGGGTCCGATTCACCCCTCCACTTT
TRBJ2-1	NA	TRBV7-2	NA	CASSLVGFNEQFF	TGTGCCAGCAGCTTAGTCGGGTTTAATGAGCAGTTCTTC
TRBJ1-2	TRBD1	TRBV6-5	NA	CASSYSSQGPTGYTF	TGTGCCAGCAGTTACTCGTCACAGGGGCCAACGGGCTACACCTTC
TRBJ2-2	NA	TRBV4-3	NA	CASSKASDSTGELFF	TGCGCCAGCAGCAAGGCCTCGGACTCGACCGGGGAGCTGTTTTTT
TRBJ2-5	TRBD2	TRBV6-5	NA	CASSYSSREAEETQYF	TGTGCCAGCAGTTACTCTTCGCGGGAGGCTGAAGAGACCCAGTACTTC
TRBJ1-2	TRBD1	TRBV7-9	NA	CASSEGQGDYGYTF	TGTGCCAGCAGCGAGGGACAGGGGGACTATGGCTACACCTTC
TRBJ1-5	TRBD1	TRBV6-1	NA	CASSVTGLSNQPQHF	TGTGCCAGCAGTGTGACAGGGCTTAGCAATCAGCCCCAGCATTTT
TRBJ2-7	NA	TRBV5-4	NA	CASSNDGTLFEQYF	TGTGCCAGCAGCAACGACGGGACTCTTTTCGAGCAGTACTTC
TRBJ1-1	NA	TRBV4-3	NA	CASSQVPNTEAFF	TGCGCCAGCAGCCAAGTTCCAAACACTGAAGCTTTCTTT
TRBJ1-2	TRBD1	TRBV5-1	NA	CASSTYRDRDNSGYTF	TGCGCCAGCAGCACCTACCGGGACAGGGATAATAGTGGCTACACCTTC
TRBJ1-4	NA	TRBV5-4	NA	CASSLAGKREKLFF	TGTGCCAGCAGCTTGGCAGGGAAACGTGAAAAACTGTTTTTT
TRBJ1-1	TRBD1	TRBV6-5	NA	CASKMTGDTEAFF	TGTGCCAGCAAAATGACAGGGGACACTGAAGCTTTCTTT
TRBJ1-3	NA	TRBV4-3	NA	CASSQDLGSSGNTIYF	TGCGCCAGCAGCCAAGATTTGGGGAGCTCTGGAAACACCATATATTTT
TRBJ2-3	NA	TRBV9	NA	CASSVQWSTDTQYF	TGTGCCAGCAGCGTACAGTGGAGCACAGATACGCAGTATTTT
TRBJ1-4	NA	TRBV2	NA	CASRRGNEKLFF	TGTGCCAGCAGGCGGGGCAATGAAAAACTGTTTTTT
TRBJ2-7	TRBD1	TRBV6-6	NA	CAIRGQGYEQYF	TGTGCCATTCGTGGACAGGGCTACGAGCAGTACTTC
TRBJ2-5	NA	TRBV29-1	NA	CSVNSGPGGKTQYF	TGCAGCGTCAATAGCGGTCCCGGGGGTAAGACCCAGTACTTC
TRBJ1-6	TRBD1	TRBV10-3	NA	CAISTSGTVNSPLHF	TGTGCCATCAGTACTTCCGGGACAGTGAATTCACCCCTCCACTTT
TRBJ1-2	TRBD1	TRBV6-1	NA	CASRGQGAYGYTF	TGTGCCAGCAGGGGACAGGGGGCATATGGCTACACCTTC
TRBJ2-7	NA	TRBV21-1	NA	CASSARTGSYEQYF	TGTGCCAGCAGCGCCCGGACAGGGTCCTACGAGCAGTACTTC
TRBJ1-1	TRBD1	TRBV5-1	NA	CASSPGQDVLVF	TGCGCCAGCAGCCCGGGACAGGACGTGCTAGTCTTT
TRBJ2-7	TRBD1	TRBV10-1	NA	CASSDGVGGTYEQYF	TGCGCCAGCAGTGACGGTGTAGGGGGCACCTACGAGCAGTACTTC
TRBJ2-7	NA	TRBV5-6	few	CASSLFDRPLTYEQYF	TGTGCCAGCAGCTTGTTCGACAGGCCCCTAACCTACGAGCAGTACTTC
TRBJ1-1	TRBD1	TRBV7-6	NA	CASRQDRGGTEAFF	TGTGCCAGCAGACAGGACAGGGGCGGCACTGAAGCTTTCTTT
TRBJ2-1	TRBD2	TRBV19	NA	CASRAGGGDEQFF	TGTGCAAGTAGAGCGGGAGGGGGGGATGAGCAGTTCTTC
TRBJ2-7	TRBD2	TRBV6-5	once	CASRTTSGYEQYF	TGTGCCAGCAGGACGACTAGCGGCTACGAGCAGTACTTC
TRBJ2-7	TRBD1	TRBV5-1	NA	CASSHRDRDSYEQYF	TGCGCCAGCAGCCACCGGGACAGGGACTCCTACGAGCAGTACTTC
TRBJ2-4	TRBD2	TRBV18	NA	CASSLAGVGYKAKNIQYF	TGTGCCAGCTCCTTAGCGGGAGTTGGGTATAAAGCCAAAAACATTCAGTACTTC
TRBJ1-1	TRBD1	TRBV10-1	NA	CASSRPTGTGGLNTEAFF	TGCGCCAGCAGTCGACCTACCGGGACAGGGGGCCTGAACACTGAAGCTTTCTTT
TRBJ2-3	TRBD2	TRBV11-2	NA	CASRVNYGGGVTQYF	TGTGCCAGCAGGGTTAATTACGGGGGAGGGGTGACGCAGTATTTT
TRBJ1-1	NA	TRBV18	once	CASSPAGEGVEAFF	TGTGCCAGCTCACCAGCAGGGGAGGGGGTTGAAGCTTTCTTT
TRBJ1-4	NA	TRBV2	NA	CASSVLLKKLFF	TGTGCCAGTAGTGTCCTTCTAAAAAAACTGTTTTTT
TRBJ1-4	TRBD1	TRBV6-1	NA	CASSHPQGMWEKLFF	TGTGCCAGCAGTCACCCACAGGGGATGTGGGAAAAACTGTTTTTT
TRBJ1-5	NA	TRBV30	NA	CAWSSDDSNQPQHF	TGTGCCTGGTCCTCAGATGATAGCAATCAGCCCCAGCATTTT
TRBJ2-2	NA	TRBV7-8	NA	CASSWRSGELFF	TGTGCCAGCAGTTGGAGGTCCGGGGAGCTGTTTTTT
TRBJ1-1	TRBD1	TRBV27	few	CASSPDRGRSYTEAFF	TGTGCCAGCAGTCCGGACAGGGGACGGTCCTACACTGAAGCTTTCTTT
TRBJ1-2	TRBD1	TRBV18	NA	CASSPAGTGRPRDGYTF	TGTGCCAGCTCACCAGCCGGGACAGGGCGCCCCCGGGATGGCTACACCTTC
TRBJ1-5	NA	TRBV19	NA	CASSILSSFNQPQHF	TGTGCCAGTAGTATCCTGTCCAGTTTCAATCAGCCCCAGCATTTT
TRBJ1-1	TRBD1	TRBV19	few	CASNAGGTEAFF	TGTGCCAGTAACGCAGGGGGCACTGAAGCTTTCTTT
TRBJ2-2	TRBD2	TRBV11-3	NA	CASSLARRGVLAGELFF	TGTGCCAGCAGCTTAGCCCGCCGGGGGGTTTTGGCCGGGGAGCTGTTTTTT
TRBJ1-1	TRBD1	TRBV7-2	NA	CASSLRVTGGFKDTEAFF	TGTGCCAGCAGCTTAAGGGTAACAGGGGGCTTTAAGGACACTGAAGCTTTCTTT
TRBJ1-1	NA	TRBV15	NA	CATGQRNTEAFF	TGTGCCACAGGACAGCGAAACACTGAAGCTTTCTTT
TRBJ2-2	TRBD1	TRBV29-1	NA	CSVGTGNTGELFF	TGCAGCGTTGGGACAGGGAATACCGGGGAGCTGTTTTTT
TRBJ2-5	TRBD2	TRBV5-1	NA	CASSPSASGVQETQYF	TGCGCCAGCAGCCCCTCGGCTAGCGGGGTTCAAGAGACCCAGTACTTC
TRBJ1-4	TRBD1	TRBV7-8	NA	CASSPYTGTGDEKLFF	TGTGCCAGCAGCCCGTATACCGGGACAGGGGACGAAAAACTGTTTTTT